This TCR beta chain was profiled in a study of blood T cell repertoires in COVID-19. As handled by the study authors: It was from reference gene primer amplification that nucleated cell counts were estimated. Profiling relied on immunoSEQ multiplex PCR, and the TCRdb table lists in-frame clones only, not all of them. Clonal size and the V and J genes are those of that table, whereas D and trimming came from the DNA. The sample yields approximately 300,000 clones, 65% to 90% seen once. V was cut by 0 bases and J by 2 bases, with 16 bases left in between. Germline loops: CDR1 SNHLY, CDR2 FYNNEI. The CDR3 spans 17 residues.

This chain uses TRBV2 with TRBJ1-2, with D possibly being TRBD1 (5 bases). Sequenced material: PBMCs or T cells enriched from blood (not recorded which). The sequence came from a man aged 25-45 years who had recovered from COVID-19. DNA of the CDR3: TGTGCCAGCAGTGAAGCAGGGGAATGGGGTTTAAACTATGGCTACACCTTC. It is translated as CASSEAGEWGLNYGYTF.